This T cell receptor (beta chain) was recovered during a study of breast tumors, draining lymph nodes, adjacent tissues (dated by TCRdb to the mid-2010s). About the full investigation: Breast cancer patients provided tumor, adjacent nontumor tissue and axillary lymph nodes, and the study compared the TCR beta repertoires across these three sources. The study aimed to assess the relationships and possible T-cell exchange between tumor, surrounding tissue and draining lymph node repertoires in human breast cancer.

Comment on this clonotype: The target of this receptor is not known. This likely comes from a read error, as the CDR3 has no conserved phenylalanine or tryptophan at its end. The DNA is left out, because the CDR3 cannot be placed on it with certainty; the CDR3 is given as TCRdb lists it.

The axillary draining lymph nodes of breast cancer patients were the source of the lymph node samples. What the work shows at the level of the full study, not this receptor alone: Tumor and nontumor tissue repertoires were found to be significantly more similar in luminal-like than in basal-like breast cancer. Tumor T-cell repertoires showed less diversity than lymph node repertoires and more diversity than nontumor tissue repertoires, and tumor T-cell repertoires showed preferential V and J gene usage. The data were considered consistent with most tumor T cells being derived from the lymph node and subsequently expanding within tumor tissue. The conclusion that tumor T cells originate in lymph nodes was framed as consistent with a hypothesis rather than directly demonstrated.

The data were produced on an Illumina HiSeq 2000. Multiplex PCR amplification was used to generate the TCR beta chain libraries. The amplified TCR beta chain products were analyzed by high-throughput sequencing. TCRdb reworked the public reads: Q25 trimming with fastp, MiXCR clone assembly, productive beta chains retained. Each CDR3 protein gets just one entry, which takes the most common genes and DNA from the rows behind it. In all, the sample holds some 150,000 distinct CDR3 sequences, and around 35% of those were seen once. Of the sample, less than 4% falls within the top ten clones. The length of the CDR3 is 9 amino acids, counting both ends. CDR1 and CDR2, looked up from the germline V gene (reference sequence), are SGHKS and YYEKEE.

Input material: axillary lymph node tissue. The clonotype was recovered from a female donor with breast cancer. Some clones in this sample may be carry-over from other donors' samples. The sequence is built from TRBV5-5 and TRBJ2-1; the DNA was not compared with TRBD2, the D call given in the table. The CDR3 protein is CASSRGLAG.